This TCR beta chain appears in the sequencing data of a study of cytomegalovirus exposure and HLA in healthy donors. Findings and limits, study-wide: Common viral pathogens were later found to be apparently linked to several of the most significant clusters. A later analysis, which compared TCR beta chains of equal frequency, found the HLA-associated ones more clonally expanded. Immune exposure information available was restricted to CMV serostatus.

Use of 60 Vbeta and 13 Jbeta primers characterized the PCR. Data came from immunoSEQ multiplex PCR; TCRdb stores just in-frame clones and leaves some out. Of 110,000 to 150,000 clones listed, about 75% are singletons. Donors counted as nominally healthy when sampled, yet unrecorded immune exposures were likely. V was shortened by 3 bases and J by 6 bases, with 11 bases between the two germline ends. CDR3 length: 14 residues. The germline CDR1 and CDR2 sequences are MDHEN and SYDVKM. This clone showed up just once. Its cognate antigen is unknown. Sequenced: PBMCs. The V and J genes are TRBV28 and TRBJ2-2, with D perhaps TRBD1 (5 bases). The clonotype originates from a man aged 55 to 70 in good health and CMV-seronegative. CDR3 in DNA: TGTGCCAGCAGTTTGGGCAGGGTCTCCGGGGAGCTGTTTTTT. Translated: CASSLGRVSGELFF.